This TCR beta chain was recovered during a study of cytomegalovirus exposure and HLA in healthy donors. Study-wide background: Roughly 80 million unique TCRs from HLA-typed donors made up an early data release. Study-level points and caveats: In an earlier analysis, most TCR beta V segments were productive about 90% or about 30% of the time. Most CMV-associated TCR beta chains appeared HLA-restricted in a later analysis.

PCR employed 60 Vbeta and 13 Jbeta primers. TCRdb's table, derived via immunoSEQ multiplex PCR, lists solely in-frame clones and lacks some. The table has around 97,000 clones, 73% seen once. Points on this clone: What it binds is unknown.

In germline, CDR1 is LGHNA, CDR2 YNFKEQ. V was pared by 2 bases and J by 4 bases, with 11 bases between. The CDR3 loop spans 14 amino acids. Healthy bone marrow donors made up the donor group. This chain uses TRBV4-2 with TRBJ1-1; weak D call: TRBD1 (5 bases). The sequenced sample was PBMCs. This sequence was found in a middle-aged man in good health and CMV-seronegative. CDR3 DNA sequence: TGTGCCAGCAGCCAACCCACAGGCACCACTGAAGCTTTCTTT. Translating gives CASSQPTGTTEAFF.